This T cell receptor beta chain was sequenced in a study of T cell repertoires in cytomegalovirus infection. Study as a whole: As its CMV epitopes, the study selected recently identified HLA-C-restricted and well-studied HLA-B-restricted targets. In public TCR beta signatures, there were indications of both CMV infection and matching HLA type. Study-wide results and limits: Cumulated frequencies of public TCR beta families served to identify carriers of CMV plus the relevant HLA. The ex vivo response showed dominance by HLA-C-restricted CMV-specific TCR beta clonotypes.

Notes on this clonotype: Antigen: not known.

Trimming removed 6 bases from V and 6 bases from J; junction bases left unmatched: 12. Germline V gene sequence: CDR1 SGHKS, CDR2 YYEKEE (reference sequence). The CDR3 runs 16 residues. In TCRdb, the reads were re-called with MiXCR into one record per CDR3 protein. The sample has 800,000 to 950,000 distinct CDR3 sequences, 32% seen once. This sequence joins TRBV5-5 and TRBJ1-2; TRBD1 aligns across 12 bases. The sample here was cultured CD8+ T cells from PBMCs, taken from culture after CMV antigen stimulation. This clonotype was obtained from a human donor in good health (CMV status not recorded). Some clones in this sample may be carry-over from other donors' samples. The CDR3 reads CASITLGQGASDGYTF. DNA for the CDR3: TGTGCCAGCATCACCTTGGGACAGGGGGCTTCGGATGGCTACACCTTC.